The present T cell receptor beta chain was sequenced within a study of T cells in Graves' hyperthyroidism and ophthalmopathy. Study summary: Peripheral blood was secured at the point of initial diagnosis, before any treatment. General study findings and limits: Stable hyperthyroidism was separated from ophthalmopathy by a model based on 13 V-J features.

Clinical symptoms, serum thyroxine and TRAb, thyroid ultrasound and orbital computed tomography together formed the diagnostic basis. RNA transcripts were the template for amplifying TCR beta CDR3 regions. Using the HTBI primer set, a first-round RT-PCR was run on the TCR CDR3. A single record per CDR3 protein comes from TCRdb applying MiXCR to the multiplex PCR reads. The top ten hold roughly 33% of the sample, which has hundreds of thousands of distinct CDR3 sequences, approximately 15% seen once. Germline V gene sequence: CDR1 LNHDA, CDR2 SQIVND (reference sequence). The CDR3 runs to 14 residues. The V end was cut by 5 bases, the J end by 6 bases, with 13 bases between. This clonotype occurred many times. Its antigen is undetermined.

This receptor was taken from a woman aged 40 to 49 with Graves' ophthalmopathy. This chain joins TRBV19 and TRBJ2-2, with a weak D call TRBD2 (5 bases). The sequencing sample was made of blood. The chain's CDR3 is CASSSSGIAGELFF. CDR3 DNA: TGTGCCAGTAGTTCGTCCGGGATCGCCGGGGAGCTGTTTTTT.